The T cell receptor (beta chain) described here comes from a study of T-cell memory formation after mild COVID-19. At the level of the study: For the most part, TCR clusters were specific to one donor. Findings and limits, study-wide: Researchers found some responding clones in pre-infection memory, a sign that cross-reactive memory joined. Clones that contracted from day 15 to 85 were balanced CD4/CD8, while later expanders leaned CD4+. Mainly CM and EM harbored the contracting CD4+ clones; mainly EMRA harbored the CD8+ ones.

Trimming left V 2 bases short and J 0 bases short, with 11 bases between. The germline V gene has CDR1 KGHSH and CDR2 LQKENI. The CDR3 is 15 amino acids. Points on this clonotype: Its target is not known.

TCRdb itself ran the 5' RACE reads through MiXCR, one entry per CDR3 protein. This sample has about 560,000 distinct CDR3 sequences, with 17% found just once. The sequence was collected from an adult woman who had mild COVID-19 (a few samples of this study predate the infection). Cell type and time point are not known. Material: PBMCs or a T cell subset sorted from them (not recorded which). V is TRBV18 and J is TRBJ2-7; D is perhaps TRBD2 (5 bases). The CDR3 loop reads CASSPDWRSSYEQYF. The CDR3 DNA follows: TGTGCCAGCTCACCAGACTGGAGGAGCTCCTACGAGCAGTACTTC.